This T cell receptor (beta chain) derives from a study of blood T cell repertoires in COVID-19. Study information: Donors in the United States, Italy and Spain gave samples during acute or convalescent COVID-19. The analysed material was cDNA or gDNA that came from T cells, B-cell-depleted T cells, or PBMCs.

How the authors handled the data: By means of reference gene primer amplification, nucleated cell counts were estimated. Assay used: immunoSEQ multiplex PCR; TCRdb lists only in-frame clones, some missing. That table supplies the V and J calls and clone size; D and trimming were determined from the DNA. The table records 13,000 or so clones, approximately 76% of them present only once. V was cut by 0 bases and J by 5 bases, with 8 bases left in between. This CDR3 has 15 amino acids. In germline, CDR1 is LGHDT, CDR2 YNNKEL (reference sequence). This receptor was obtained from a woman at least 80 years old with acute or convalescent COVID-19. The sample comprised peripheral blood. The chain uses TRBV3-1 (or the pseudogene TRBV3-2) and TRBJ1-6, with D possibly TRBD1 on 6 matching bases. CDR3 in DNA: TGTGCCAGCAGCCAAGAACAGGGTCATAATTCACCCCTCCACTTT. The encoded protein is CASSQEQGHNSPLHF.